This T cell receptor (beta chain) originates from a study of blood T cell repertoires in COVID-19. Study-wide background: Sample material is recorded as cDNA or gDNA derived from T cells, B-cell-depleted T cells, or PBMCs.

Produced via immunoSEQ multiplex PCR; TCRdb's table is partial and in-frame only. The sample shows about 170,000 clones, 80% to 90% of them seen only once. J was trimmed by 9 bases and V by 5 bases; bases with no gene match: 13. CDR3 length: 15 residues. CDR1 and CDR2 (germline): LNHDA, SQIVND (reference sequence). A Seattle source enrolled patients during active infection and followed them longitudinally. Sequenced material: peripheral blood. The receptor's source is a woman aged 80 or over with COVID-19, enrolled during active disease. The rearrangement joins TRBV19 to TRBJ2-1, with 7 bases that match TRBD1. Here the CDR3 DNA reads TGTGCCAGTAGTCCCCGACAGGGTGGGATTAGTGAGCAGTTCTTC. As protein: CASSPRQGGISEQFF.